This T cell receptor beta chain was captured by sequencing in a study of T cell responses to AZD1222 COVID-19 vaccine. As regards this clone: Antigen specificity is unknown.

This CDR3 comprises 15 residues. V was cut by 0 bases and J by 0 bases, with 8 bases left in between. From germline, CDR1 is MNHEY and CDR2 SVGAGI. Findings of the study overall: Within unmutated variant regions lay the reported targets of nearly half of spike-specific TCRs. CD4 TCRs covered the whole spike, strongest at regions 160-218 and 743-854. Clonal diversity was possibly underestimated, and white British individuals and females predominated among donors.

Profiled with immunoSEQ multiplex PCR; TCRdb holds only in-frame clones, not every one. Seen here are 150,000 to 180,000 clones, about 88% observed once, and the top ten hold approximately 17%. The TCR comes from an adult in good health. The rearrangement links TRBV6-5 to TRBJ1-1; D is undetermined. The material was peripheral blood, obtained on day 0 of AZD1222 vaccination. The CDR3, as DNA: TGTGCCAGCAGTTACTCGATCGGGATGAACACTGAAGCTTTCTTT. Its protein product is CASSYSIGMNTEAFF.